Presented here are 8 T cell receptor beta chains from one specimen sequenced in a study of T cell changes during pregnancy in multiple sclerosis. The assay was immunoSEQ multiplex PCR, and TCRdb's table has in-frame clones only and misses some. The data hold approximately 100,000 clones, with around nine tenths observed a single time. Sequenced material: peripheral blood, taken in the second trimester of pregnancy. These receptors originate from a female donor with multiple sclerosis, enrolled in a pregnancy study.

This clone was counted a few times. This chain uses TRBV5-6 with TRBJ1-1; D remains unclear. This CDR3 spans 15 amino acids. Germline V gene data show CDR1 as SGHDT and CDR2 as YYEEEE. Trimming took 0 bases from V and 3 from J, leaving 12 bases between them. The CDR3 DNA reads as TGTGCCAGCAGCTTGGGATCAGGTTTTGACACTGAAGCTTTCTTT. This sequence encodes CASSLGSGFDTEAFF.

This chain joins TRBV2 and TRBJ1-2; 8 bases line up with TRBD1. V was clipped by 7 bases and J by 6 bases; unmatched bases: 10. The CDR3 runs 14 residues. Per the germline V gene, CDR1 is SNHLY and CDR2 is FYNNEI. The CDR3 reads CASKGAAGGNGYTF. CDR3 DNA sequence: TGTGCCAGCAAAGGGGCGGCAGGGGGCAATGGCTACACCTTC. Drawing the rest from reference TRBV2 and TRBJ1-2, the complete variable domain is EPEVTQTPSHQVTQMGQEVILRCVPISNHLYFYWYRQILGQKVEFLVSFYNNEISEKSEIFDDQFSVERPDGSNFTLKIRSTKLEDSAMYFCASKGAAGGNGYTFGSGTRLTVV.

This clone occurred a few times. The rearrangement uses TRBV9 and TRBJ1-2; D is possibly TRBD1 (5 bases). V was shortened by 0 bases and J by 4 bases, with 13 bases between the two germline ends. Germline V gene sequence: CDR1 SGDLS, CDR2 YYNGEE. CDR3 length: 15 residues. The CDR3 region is CASSVGPRVVYGYTF. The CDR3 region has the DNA TGTGCCAGCAGCGTAGGGCCCAGGGTGGTCTATGGCTACACCTTC.

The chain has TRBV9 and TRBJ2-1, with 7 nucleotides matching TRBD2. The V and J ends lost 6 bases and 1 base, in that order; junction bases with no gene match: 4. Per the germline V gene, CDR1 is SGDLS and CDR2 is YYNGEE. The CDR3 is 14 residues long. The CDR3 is CASMAGGSYNEQFF. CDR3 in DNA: TGTGCCAGCATGGCCGGGGGGTCCTACAATGAGCAGTTCTTC.

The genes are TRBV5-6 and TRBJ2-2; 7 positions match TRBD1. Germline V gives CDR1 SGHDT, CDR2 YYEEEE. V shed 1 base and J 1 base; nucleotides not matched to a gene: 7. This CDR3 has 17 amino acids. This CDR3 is CASSLFEGALNTGELFF. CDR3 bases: TGTGCCAGCAGCTTGTTCGAGGGGGCGCTGAACACCGGGGAGCTGTTTTTT.

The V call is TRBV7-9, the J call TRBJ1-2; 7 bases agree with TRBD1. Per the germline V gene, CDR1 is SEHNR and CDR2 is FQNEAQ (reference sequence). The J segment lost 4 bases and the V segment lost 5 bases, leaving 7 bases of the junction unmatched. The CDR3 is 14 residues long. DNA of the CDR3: TGTGCCAGCAGCCCCGGACAGGACCTCTATGGCTACACCTTC. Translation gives CASSPGQDLYGYTF.

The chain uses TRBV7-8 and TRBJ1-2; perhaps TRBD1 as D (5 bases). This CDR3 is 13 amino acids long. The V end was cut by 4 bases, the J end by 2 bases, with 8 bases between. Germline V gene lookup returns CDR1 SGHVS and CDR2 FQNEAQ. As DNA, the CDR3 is TGTGCCAGCAGCTGGGGGGAGAACTATGGCTACACCTTC. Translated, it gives CASSWGENYGYTF.

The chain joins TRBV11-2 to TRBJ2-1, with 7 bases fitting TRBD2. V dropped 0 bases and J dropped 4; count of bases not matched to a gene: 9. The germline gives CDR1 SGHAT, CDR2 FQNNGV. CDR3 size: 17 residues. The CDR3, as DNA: TGTGCCAGCAGCTTAGACCCCCGGGCGGGAGTTTACAATGAGCAGTTCTTC. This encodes CASSLDPRAGVYNEQFF.